The present TCR beta chain was sequenced within a study of Graves' ophthalmopathy and Graves' hyperthyroidism. Whole-study context: Upon initial diagnosis and before any treatment, peripheral blood was collected.

Amplified TCR beta CDR3 regions were obtained using RNA transcripts as template. Second-round multiplex PCR came after a first-round RT-PCR that employed HTBI primers. TCRdb re-derived calls from the multiplex PCR reads in MiXCR, one entry per CDR3 protein. The sample yields 300,000 to 500,000 distinct CDR3 sequences, 15% seen once. Notes on the study in general: Detected in blood as well were most expanded thyroid clonotypes with frequency above 0.001.

Trimming took 1 base from V and 9 from J, leaving 10 bases between them. Germline CDR1 reads SGHTA; CDR2 reads FQGNSA. CDR3 length: 13 amino acids. This clonotype was counted at least ten times. Its matching antigen is unknown. Absence of ophthalmopathy within 18 months of follow-up defined stable hyperthyroidism. The study recruited hyperthyroidism patients aged 18 to 65 who were newly diagnosed, under 2 months' duration. Sequencing was performed on peripheral blood. The clonotype was recovered from a woman under 30 with stable Graves' hyperthyroidism. The chain links TRBV7-2 to TRBJ1-5; a possible D gene is TRBD1 (5 bases). CDR3 DNA: TGTGCCAGCAGCTTAGGGTCAGGGACGCCCCAGCATTTT. Its protein product is CASSLGSGTPQHF.